This is a list of T cell receptor beta chains from one sample in a study of identical twins. TCRdb independently ran MiXCR on the 5' RACE reads; one entry per CDR3 protein. This table holds 1.5 million to 2 million distinct CDR3 sequences, about 32% found once. Sequencing was done on a sample of cord blood. The receptors shown here come from a newborn girl in good health. The CDR3 runs from the conserved cysteine through the conserved F or W. D genes are given only for firm matches. Only part of the rows carry a size: once, few, many, or a class if the clone is expanded.

D: TRBD1; V: TRBV10-3; size: few; J: TRBJ1-1; CDR3: CAITRTGVNTEAFF; DNA: TGTGCCATCACGAGGACAGGGGTGAACACTGAAGCTTTCTTT
D: .; V: TRBV12-5; size: few; J: TRBJ2-5; CDR3: CASGFGTNNEQYF; DNA: TGTGCTAGTGGTTTCGGGACCAACAATGAGCAGTACTTC
D: .; V: TRBV3-1; size: few; J: TRBJ2-1; CDR3: CASSHGWETFDDEQFF; DNA: TGTGCCAGCAGCCACGGGTGGGAGACTTTTGACGATGAGCAGTTCTTC
D: TRBD2; V: TRBV7-9; size: .; J: TRBJ2-7; CDR3: CASSLSSGSQVGEQYF; DNA: TGTGCCAGCAGCTTATCTAGCGGGAGTCAAGTCGGTGAGCAGTACTTC
D: .; V: TRBV7-2; size: .; J: TRBJ2-4; CDR3: CASSLAASEAGHEQYF; DNA: TGTGCCAGCAGCTTAGCAGCTAGCGAGGCGGGACATGAGCAGTACTTC
D: .; V: TRBV6-6; size: .; J: TRBJ2-3; CDR3: CASRCLAGDTQYF; DNA: TGTGCCAGCCGGTGTCTAGCTGGAGATACGCAGTATTTT
D: .; V: TRBV10-3; size: few; J: TRBJ1-1; CDR3: CAISESLATSEAFF; DNA: TGTGCCATCAGTGAGTCTCTAGCGACATCAGAAGCTTTCTTT
D: .; V: TRBV29-1; size: many; J: TRBJ2-7; CDR3: CSVVSGNEQYF; DNA: TGCAGCGTTGTCTCGGGGAACGAGCAGTACTTC
D: .; V: TRBV6-1; size: .; J: TRBJ2-3; CDR3: CASMGWDTQYF; DNA: TGTGCCAGCATGGGCTGGGATACGCAGTATTTT
D: TRBD2; V: TRBV6-5; size: few; J: TRBJ2-7; CDR3: CASSYASGRAYEQYF; DNA: TGTGCCAGCAGTTACGCTAGCGGGAGGGCCTACGAGCAGTACTTC
D: TRBD2; V: TRBV4-2; size: few; J: TRBJ2-1; CDR3: CASSQDIAGIYNEQFF; DNA: TGTGCCAGCAGCCAAGATATAGCGGGGATTTACAATGAGCAGTTCTTC
D: TRBD1; V: TRBV7-2; size: .; J: TRBJ2-3; CDR3: CASSDTQGAPDTQYF; DNA: TGTGCCAGCAGCGATACCCAGGGGGCGCCCGATACGCAGTATTTT
D: .; V: TRBV12-3/TRBV12-4; size: few; J: TRBJ2-5; CDR3: CASSFKWGQETQYF; DNA: TGTGCCAGCAGTTTTAAGTGGGGGCAAGAGACCCAGTACTTC
D: .; V: TRBV20-1; size: few; J: TRBJ2-1; CDR3: CSARDSSRLGEQFF; DNA: TGCAGTGCTAGAGATTCCAGCAGGCTCGGTGAGCAGTTCTTC
D: TRBD2; V: TRBV4-1; size: .; J: TRBJ2-3; CDR3: CASSQGGGGPRTDTQYF; DNA: TGCGCCAGCAGCCAAGGGGGCGGGGGTCCCCGCACAGATACGCAGTATTTT
D: .; V: TRBV18; size: .; J: TRBJ2-1; CDR3: CASSDPRGGNEQFF; DNA: TGTGCCAGCTCAGACCCCAGGGGAGGGAATGAGCAGTTCTTC
D: .; V: TRBV21-1; size: many; J: TRBJ2-7; CDR3: CASIWRYEQYF; DNA: TGTGCCAGCATCTGGCGTTACGAGCAGTACTTC
D: .; V: TRBV6-1; size: .; J: TRBJ2-1; CDR3: CAIRPGREQFF; DNA: TGTGCCATAAGACCGGGGAGGGAGCAGTTCTTC
D: .; V: TRBV20-1; size: few; J: TRBJ1-4; CDR3: CSAPGLGEKLFF; DNA: TGCAGTGCGCCAGGACTGGGAGAAAAACTGTTTTTT
D: .; V: TRBV7-9; size: .; J: TRBJ2-2; CDR3: CASRGSNLLTGELFF; DNA: TGTGCCAGCCGAGGGTCGAACCTCTTAACCGGGGAGCTGTTTTTT
D: .; V: TRBV14; size: few; J: TRBJ1-1; CDR3: CASSPPGRLGTEAFF; DNA: TGTGCCAGCAGCCCCCCTGGGCGGCTGGGTACTGAAGCTTTCTTT
D: TRBD2; V: TRBV20-1; size: .; J: TRBJ2-1; CDR3: CSAQRTSGSSYNEQFF; DNA: TGCAGTGCTCAACGGACTAGCGGGAGCTCCTACAATGAGCAGTTCTTC
D: .; V: TRBV5-1; size: .; J: TRBJ2-7; CDR3: CASNGRGVQNNEQYF; DNA: TGCGCCAGCAACGGAAGAGGTGTACAAAACAATGAGCAGTACTTC
D: .; V: TRBV15; size: .; J: TRBJ1-1; CDR3: CATSSHEGREAFF; DNA: TGTGCCACCAGCAGTCACGAGGGGCGGGAAGCTTTCTTT
D: .; V: TRBV3-1; size: many; J: TRBJ2-3; CDR3: CASSQVKDGSDTQYF; DNA: TGTGCCAGCAGCCAAGTTAAGGACGGATCAGATACGCAGTATTTT
D: .; V: TRBV20-1; size: .; J: TRBJ1-2; CDR3: CSAGTSIDYGYTF; DNA: TGCAGTGCTGGGACGAGCATCGACTATGGCTACACCTTC
D: TRBD1; V: TRBV3-1; size: few; J: TRBJ2-7; CDR3: CTSSVGTGPYEQYF; DNA: TGTACCAGCAGTGTAGGGACAGGACCCTACGAGCAGTACTTC
D: .; V: TRBV10-3; size: .; J: TRBJ2-3; CDR3: CAISESLVRTDTQYF; DNA: TGTGCCATCAGTGAGTCCCTAGTTAGGACAGATACGCAGTATTTT
D: .; V: TRBV3-1; size: .; J: TRBJ1-2; CDR3: CASSPAQGPYGYTF; DNA: TGTGCCAGCAGCCCCGCACAGGGACCCTATGGCTACACCTTC
D: TRBD1; V: TRBV5-1; size: .; J: TRBJ2-5; CDR3: CASSFEGAETQYF; DNA: TGCGCCAGCAGCTTTGAGGGGGCTGAGACCCAGTACTTC
D: TRBD1; V: TRBV10-3; size: many; J: TRBJ2-1; CDR3: CAISDPGTGRGSYNEQFF; DNA: TGTGCCATCAGTGATCCCGGGACAGGCCGAGGGTCCTACAATGAGCAGTTCTTC
D: TRBD2; V: TRBV7-2; size: .; J: TRBJ2-1; CDR3: CASSHLAGRTYNEQFF; DNA: TGTGCCAGCAGCCACCTAGCGGGACGGACGTACAATGAGCAGTTCTTC
D: .; V: TRBV7-9; size: .; J: TRBJ1-1; CDR3: CANSLGVTEAFF; DNA: TGTGCCAACAGCTTAGGTGTAACTGAAGCTTTCTTT
D: .; V: TRBV15; size: few; J: TRBJ1-5; CDR3: CATSLDGVHQHF; DNA: TGTGCCACCAGTCTTGATGGGGTCCATCAGCATTTT
D: .; V: TRBV20-1; size: few; J: TRBJ1-6; CDR3: CSARRSGTLSSYNSPLHF; DNA: TGCAGTGCTAGGCGATCCGGGACCCTGAGCTCCTATAATTCACCCCTCCACTTT
D: TRBD1; V: TRBV25-1; size: .; J: TRBJ1-2; CDR3: CASSEGQMNGYTF; DNA: TGTGCCAGCAGTGAGGGACAGATGAATGGCTACACCTTC
D: .; V: TRBV6-5; size: few; J: TRBJ2-3; CDR3: CASSYSRTGRGTDTQYF; DNA: TGTGCCAGCAGTTACTCGAGGACAGGGAGGGGCACAGATACGCAGTATTTT
D: .; V: TRBV7-9; size: few; J: TRBJ2-7; CDR3: CASSFRTALRQYF; DNA: TGTGCCAGCAGCTTTCGGACAGCTTTAAGGCAGTACTTC
D: TRBD2; V: TRBV20-1; size: few; J: TRBJ2-7; CDR3: CSARGGSGGYEQYF; DNA: TGCAGTGCTAGAGGAGGGAGCGGGGGATACGAGCAGTACTTC
D: .; V: TRBV27; size: many; J: TRBJ2-1; CDR3: CASSFQGTYNEQFF; DNA: TGTGCCAGCAGCTTCCAGGGCACCTACAATGAGCAGTTCTTC
D: .; V: TRBV20-1; size: .; J: TRBJ2-7; CDR3: CSARDYSSYNEQYF; DNA: TGCAGTGCTAGGGACTATAGCTCCTACAATGAGCAGTACTTC
D: .; V: TRBV6-5; size: once; J: TRBJ2-1; CDR3: CASSYDHPGGEGYNEQFF; DNA: TGTGCCAGCAGTTACGACCACCCAGGGGGGGAGGGATACAATGAGCAGTTCTTC
D: .; V: TRBV7-2; size: .; J: TRBJ2-5; CDR3: CATTRGVGVETQYF; DNA: TGTGCCACCACGAGGGGGGTGGGGGTGGAGACCCAGTACTTC
D: TRBD1; V: TRBV5-6; size: few; J: TRBJ1-5; CDR3: CASSLFSRDRWGNQPQHF; DNA: TGTGCCAGCAGCTTGTTTAGTCGGGACAGGTGGGGCAATCAGCCCCAGCATTTT
D: TRBD2; V: TRBV6-5; size: .; J: TRBJ2-3; CDR3: CASSYPRSGGLAFTDTQYF; DNA: TGTGCCAGCAGTTACCCAAGATCCGGGGGACTAGCCTTCACAGATACGCAGTATTTT
D: .; V: TRBV10-1; size: .; J: TRBJ1-5; CDR3: CASSENPYSNQPQHF; DNA: TGCGCCAGCAGTGAAAATCCCTATAGCAATCAGCCCCAGCATTTT
D: TRBD2; V: TRBV6-5; size: few; J: TRBJ2-3; CDR3: CASSYAWRGGRTSSTDTQYF; DNA: TGTGCCAGCAGTTACGCTTGGCGGGGGGGCCGTACCTCTAGCACAGATACGCAGTATTTT
D: .; V: TRBV13; size: .; J: TRBJ2-1; CDR3: CASRLSLTNEQFF; DNA: TGTGCCAGCAGGCTCAGTCTTACAAATGAGCAGTTCTTC
D: TRBD2; V: TRBV24-1; size: few; J: TRBJ2-1; CDR3: CATSDSRLAGVYNEQFF; DNA: TGTGCCACCAGTGATTCTCGACTAGCGGGCGTCTACAATGAGCAGTTCTTC
D: .; V: TRBV5-5; size: few; J: TRBJ1-4; CDR3: CASSLSLDRAANEKLFF; DNA: TGTGCCAGCAGCTTGTCCCTGGACCGAGCGGCTAATGAAAAACTGTTTTTT
D: TRBD2; V: TRBV9; size: few; J: TRBJ2-5; CDR3: CASSVGYLAEETQYF; DNA: TGTGCCAGCAGCGTAGGATACCTAGCGGAAGAGACCCAGTACTTC
D: .; V: TRBV12-3/TRBV12-4; size: .; J: TRBJ1-1; CDR3: CASSIVTEAFF; DNA: TGTGCCAGCAGTATCGTCACTGAAGCTTTCTTT
D: TRBD2; V: TRBV24-1; size: .; J: TRBJ2-5; CDR3: CATSDPTSVNEQYF; DNA: TGTGCCACCAGTGACCCAACTAGCGTCAATGAGCAGTACTTC
D: TRBD2; V: TRBV11-2; size: .; J: TRBJ2-1; CDR3: CASSLDQAGGLGEQFF; DNA: TGTGCCAGCAGCTTAGATCAAGCGGGGGGGCTGGGGGAGCAGTTCTTC
D: .; V: TRBV20-1; size: .; J: TRBJ2-4; CDR3: CSARDLGKNIQYF; DNA: TGCAGTGCTAGAGATCTGGGGAAAAACATTCAGTACTTC
D: .; V: TRBV20-1; size: many; J: TRBJ2-4; CDR3: CSAMTRVRNIQYF; DNA: TGCAGTGCTATGACTAGGGTCCGAAACATTCAGTACTTC
D: TRBD2; V: TRBV7-9; size: .; J: TRBJ2-5; CDR3: CASSLALAGFQETQYF; DNA: TGTGCCAGCAGCTTAGCGCTAGCGGGTTTTCAAGAGACCCAGTACTTC
D: .; V: TRBV3-1; size: few; J: TRBJ2-7; CDR3: CASSRYPGTPYEQYF; DNA: TGTGCCAGCAGCCGATATCCAGGGACGCCCTACGAGCAGTACTTC
D: .; V: TRBV20-1; size: .; J: TRBJ2-3; CDR3: CSAIGSSYTQYF; DNA: TGCAGTGCTATCGGGTCGTCGTATACGCAGTATTTT